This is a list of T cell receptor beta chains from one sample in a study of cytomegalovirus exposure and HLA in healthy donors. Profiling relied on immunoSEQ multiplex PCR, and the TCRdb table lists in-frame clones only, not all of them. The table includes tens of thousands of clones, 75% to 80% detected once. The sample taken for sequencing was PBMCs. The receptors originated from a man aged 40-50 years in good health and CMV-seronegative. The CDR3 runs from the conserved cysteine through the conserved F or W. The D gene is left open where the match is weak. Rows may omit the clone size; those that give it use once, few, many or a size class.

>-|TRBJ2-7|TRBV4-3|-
CASSLAPIGNYEQYF
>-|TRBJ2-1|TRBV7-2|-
CASSGSSYNEQFF
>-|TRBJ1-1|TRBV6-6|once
CASGEGTEAFF
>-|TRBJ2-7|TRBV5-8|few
CASSRVDEQYF
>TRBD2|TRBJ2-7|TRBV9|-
CASSQSGEGNEQYF
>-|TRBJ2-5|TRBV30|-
CAWSVGGQETQYF
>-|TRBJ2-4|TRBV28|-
CASSLAGAKNIQYF
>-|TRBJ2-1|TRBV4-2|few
CASSQERVNEQFF
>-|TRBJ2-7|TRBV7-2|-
CASSLYRTYEQYF
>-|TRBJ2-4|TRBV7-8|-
CASSLGPRGVNIQYF
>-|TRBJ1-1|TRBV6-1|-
CASSDRQVTEAFF
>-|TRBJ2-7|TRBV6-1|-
CASSLDKSYEQYF
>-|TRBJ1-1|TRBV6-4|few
CASSDGGTAFF
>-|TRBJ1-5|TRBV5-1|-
CASSLGGDQPQHF
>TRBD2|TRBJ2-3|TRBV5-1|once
CASSLSGLATDTQYF
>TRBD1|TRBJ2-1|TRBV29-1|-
CSARTGGINEQFF
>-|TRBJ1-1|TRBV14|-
CASSQEGVMNTEAFF
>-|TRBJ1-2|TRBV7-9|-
CASSSLGGTANYGYTF
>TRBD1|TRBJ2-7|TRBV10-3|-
CAISEGTGNYEQYF
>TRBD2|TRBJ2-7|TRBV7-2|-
CASSTRRDYSYEQYF
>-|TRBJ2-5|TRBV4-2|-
CASSQDPQGKYQETQYF
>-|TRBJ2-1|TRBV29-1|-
CSVGGQGGGRVF
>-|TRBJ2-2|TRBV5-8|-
CASSLRQTNTGELFF
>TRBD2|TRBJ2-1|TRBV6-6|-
CASIGTSGYNEQFF
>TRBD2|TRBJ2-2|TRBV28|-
CASIQAGVYTGELFF
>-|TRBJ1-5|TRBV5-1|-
CASSFEAGYQPQHF
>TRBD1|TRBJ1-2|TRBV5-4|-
CASSLGRGRGMGYTF
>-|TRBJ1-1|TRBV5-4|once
CASSLDRTNTEAFF